The entry below describes one T cell receptor (beta chain). Its antigen is unidentified. CDR3 length: 12 amino acids. V dropped 8 bases and J dropped 7; count of bases not matched to a gene: 2. CDR1 is SNHLY and CDR2 is FYNNEI in the germline V gene. This specimen comes from a study of vaccination and CD4 T cells after COVID-19. Sequenced with the Oncomine TCR Beta short-read assay was DNA taken from cultured CD4+ T cells. From cultured CD4+ T cells, genomic DNA was extracted. From the PCR reads, TCRdb called clonotypes with MiXCR, one entry per CDR3 protein. The sample records about 18,000 distinct CDR3 sequences, 50% being singletons. Stated treatment: roughly ten-day PBMC culture with coronavirus spike peptide pools or control peptides (ViraFEST assay).

The gene calls are TRBV2 and TRBJ2-1, with 10 bases matching TRBD1. This TCR was recovered from a human donor who had recovered from COVID-19. The specimen sequenced was CD4+ T cells from blood, cultured in vitro. In nucleotides, the CDR3 is TGTGCCAGCGGGGACAGGGGTAATGAGCAGTTCTTC. Amino acids: CASGDRGNEQFF.